This TCR beta chain originates from a study of blood T cell repertoires in COVID-19. Data came from immunoSEQ multiplex PCR; TCRdb stores just in-frame clones and leaves some out. The sample holds 300,000 to 350,000 clones, 85% to 90% seen once. V dropped 1 base and J dropped 1 base, with 12 bases sitting between them. The V gene's germline CDR1 is SGHTA and CDR2 FQGNSA. The CDR3 contains 16 residues. J is TRBJ2-3 and V is TRBV7-2, with a tentative D call TRBD1 (6 bases). Sample: peripheral blood. The sequence was collected from a woman aged 45-59 years with COVID-19, enrolled during active disease. The CDR3 reads CASSLVRGLGTDTQYF. In DNA form, the CDR3 reads TGTGCCAGCAGCTTAGTAAGGGGGTTAGGCACAGATACGCAGTATTTT.